The sequence of this T cell receptor (beta chain) was determined in a study of T cell repertoires in cytomegalovirus infection. Overall study context: Signatures in public TCR beta sequences pointed to both CMV infection and matching HLA type. Study conclusions and caveats: CMV carriers with the relevant HLA were identified by cumulative public TCR beta family frequency. The ex vivo response was dominated by HLA-C-restricted CMV-specific TCR beta clonotypes.

The V gene lost 4 bases and the J gene lost 2 bases, with 13 bases spanning the gap. Germline V gene sequence: CDR1 SNHLY, CDR2 FYNNEI. This CDR3 region has 15 residues. TCRdb independently ran MiXCR on the reads; one entry per CDR3 protein. Among hundreds of thousands of distinct CDR3 sequences listed, around a third were seen once. Worth noting for this clonotype: The antigen is undetermined.

This chain links TRBV2 with TRBJ2-3, with D perhaps TRBD2 (6 bases). The sample consisted of cultured CD8+ T cells from PBMCs, taken from culture after CMV antigen stimulation. The receptor's source is a human donor in good health (CMV status not recorded). Some clones in this sample may be carry-over from other donors' samples. The CDR3 sequence is CASSGVGGTTDTQYF. CDR3 DNA: TGTGCCAGCAGTGGGGTTGGGGGGACCACAGATACGCAGTATTTT.